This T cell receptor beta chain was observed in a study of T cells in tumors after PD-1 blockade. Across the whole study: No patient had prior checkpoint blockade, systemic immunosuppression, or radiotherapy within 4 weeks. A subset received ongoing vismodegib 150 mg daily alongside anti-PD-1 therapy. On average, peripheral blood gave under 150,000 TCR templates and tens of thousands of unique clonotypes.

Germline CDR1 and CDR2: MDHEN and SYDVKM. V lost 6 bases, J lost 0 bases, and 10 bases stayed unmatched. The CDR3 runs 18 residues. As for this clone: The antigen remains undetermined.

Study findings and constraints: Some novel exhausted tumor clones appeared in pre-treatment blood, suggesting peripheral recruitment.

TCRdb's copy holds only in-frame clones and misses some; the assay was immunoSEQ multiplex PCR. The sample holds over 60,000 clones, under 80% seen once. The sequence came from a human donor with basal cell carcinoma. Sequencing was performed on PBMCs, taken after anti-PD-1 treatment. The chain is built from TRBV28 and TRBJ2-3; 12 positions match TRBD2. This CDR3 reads CASSPGLAGWTSTDTQYF. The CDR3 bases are TGTGCCAGCAGCCCAGGACTAGCGGGGTGGACTAGCACAGATACGCAGTATTTT. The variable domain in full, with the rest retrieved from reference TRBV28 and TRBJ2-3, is DVKVTQSSRYLVKRTGEKVFLECVQDMDHENMFWYRQDPGLGLRLIYFSYDVKMKEKGDIPEGYSVSREKKERFSLILESASTNQTSMYLCASSPGLAGWTSTDTQYFGPGTRLTVL.